The clone carrying this TCR beta chain has a single count. This entry comes from a study of blood T cell repertoires in COVID-19. Study overall: Both acute and convalescent COVID-19 samples were obtained from the United States, Italy and Spain. Sources were T cells, B-cell-depleted T cells, or PBMCs; the material itself was cDNA or gDNA.

Methods used by the authors: Using reference gene primer amplification, nucleated cell counts were estimated. Data came from immunoSEQ multiplex PCR; TCRdb stores just in-frame clones and leaves some out. V, J and clone size are those of that table, while D and trimming were read from the DNA. The sample consists of fewer than 200,000 clones, almost 80% of them appearing once. Per the germline V gene, CDR1 is MDHEN and CDR2 is SYDVKM. The trim removed 11 bases at V and 7 bases at J, leaving 8 bases unmatched. The CDR3 covers 12 residues. This chain connects TRBV28 to TRBJ1-2; TRBD1 aligns across 9 bases. This sequence was found in a woman in her sixties or seventies with acute or convalescent COVID-19. Sequencing was done on a sample of peripheral blood. Here the CDR3 DNA reads TGTGCCTGTAGAACAGGGGGCGTTGGCTACACCTTC. It codes for CACRTGGVGYTF.